A selection of T cell receptor beta chains follows, all from one sample in a study of Ad26.COV2.S vaccination and SARS-CoV-2 variants. Some clones are missing from TCRdb's copy, which holds only in-frame ones; the method was immunoSEQ multiplex PCR. The sample yields fewer than 400,000 clones, 70% to 90% seen once. Specimen: peripheral blood, collected in a trial of Ad26.COV2.S vaccine versus placebo. The source is a person between 18 and 65 years old who received the Ad26.COV2.S COVID-19 vaccine or a placebo. Each CDR3 is given with its conserved first and last residue. A D gene is named only where the DNA matches it firmly. Only part of the rows carry a size: once, few, many, or a class if the clone is expanded.

j_gene	v_gene	d_gene	abundance	CDR3nt	CDR3aa
TRBJ2-7	TRBV6-6	TRBD2	NA	TGTGCCAGCAGTTCGACTAGCGGGGGGGCCGGGCAGTACTTC	CASSSTSGGAGQYF
TRBJ2-6	TRBV6-5	NA	NA	TGTGCCAGCAGTTACTCGACACCCTCTGGGGCCAACGTCCTGACTTTC	CASSYSTPSGANVLTF
TRBJ1-3	TRBV2	NA	NA	TGTGCCAGCAGCGTCATGGGGGGAAACACCATATATTTT	CASSVMGGNTIYF
TRBJ1-1	TRBV11-3	TRBD1	NA	TGTGCCAGCAGCCAAAACGAGGGGGCAGCTTTCTTT	CASSQNEGAAFF
TRBJ2-3	TRBV7-2	TRBD2	once	TGTGCCAGCAGCTCGCGGCGGGGAGCGGGGGGGAAAGCAGATACGCAGTATTTT	CASSSRRGAGGKADTQYF
TRBJ2-1	TRBV10-3	NA	NA	TGTGCCATCAGTGAGCCCAGGGGATTCTACAATGAGCAGTTCTTC	CAISEPRGFYNEQFF
TRBJ1-3	TRBV11-2	NA	NA	TGTGCCAGCAGCTTGCAGGTCTTTGGAAACACCATATATTTT	CASSLQVFGNTIYF
TRBJ2-1	TRBV9	NA	NA	TGTGCCAGCAGCGCTGGGAGTCAATCCTACAATGAGCAGTTCTTC	CASSAGSQSYNEQFF
TRBJ1-4	TRBV11-2	NA	NA	TGTGCCAGCAGCCTCCTACTCCAGAATAAACTGTTTTTT	CASSLLLQNKLFF
TRBJ2-5	TRBV2	NA	NA	TGTGCCAGCGGGGGACGCGAAGAGACCCAGTACTTC	CASGGREETQYF
TRBJ1-2	TRBV9	TRBD1	NA	TGTGCCAGCAGCGTAGGGTCCCGACAGGGCTATGGCTACACCTTC	CASSVGSRQGYGYTF
TRBJ2-5	TRBV5-1	TRBD2	NA	TGCGCCAGCAGCTTCACCGGGACTAGCGGGAGAGAGACCCAGTACTTC	CASSFTGTSGRETQYF
TRBJ1-6	TRBV5-8	NA	NA	TGTGCCAGCAGCTTGGATACCTATAATTCACCCCTCCACTTT	CASSLDTYNSPLHF
TRBJ2-7	TRBV10-1	NA	once	TGCGCCAGCCGTGGGGCGGGGACCGAGCAGTACTTC	CASRGAGTEQYF
TRBJ1-1	TRBV27	TRBD1	NA	TGTGCCAGCAGCCATCAGGGGGGGAACACTGAAGCTTTCTTT	CASSHQGGNTEAFF
TRBJ2-2	TRBV5-1	TRBD2	NA	TGCGCCAGCAGCTTGCCAGGCGGGGGAACCGGGGAGCTGTTTTTT	CASSLPGGGTGELFF
TRBJ1-1	TRBV10-3	NA	NA	TGTGCCATCAGGCCCACAGAGGCCGGAATGAACACTGAAGCTTTCTTT	CAIRPTEAGMNTEAFF
TRBJ1-5	TRBV2	NA	NA	TGTGCCAGCAGTGACCAATTGTCCGGAGGGAGTCAGCCCCAGCATTTT	CASSDQLSGGSQPQHF
TRBJ2-3	TRBV6-5	TRBD2	NA	TGTGCCACCTGGGGGACTAGAGATTATACGCAGTATTTT	CATWGTRDYTQYF
TRBJ1-1	TRBV4-1	NA	NA	TGCGCCAGCAGCCAAGACACCCCTAACACTGAAGCTTTCTTT	CASSQDTPNTEAFF
TRBJ2-7	TRBV11-2	NA	NA	TGTGCCAGCAGCTTAGAGGCGGGGAGCTCCTACGAGCAGTACTTC	CASSLEAGSSYEQYF
TRBJ1-1	TRBV9	TRBD1	NA	TGTGCCAGCAGCCCACCCGGGACAGGGAACACTGAAGCTTTCTTT	CASSPPGTGNTEAFF
TRBJ2-1	TRBV18	TRBD2	NA	TGTGCCAGCTCACCGCTAGCGGGGGACCTCCACAATGAGCAGTTCTTC	CASSPLAGDLHNEQFF
TRBJ2-1	TRBV5-1	TRBD2	NA	TGCGCCAGCAGCAGCGGGGGGGCGGAGAATGAGCAGTTCTTC	CASSSGGAENEQFF
TRBJ1-4	TRBV7-9	NA	NA	TGTGCCAGCAGCTTTCGGAGAGAGGAGGAAAAACTGTTTTTT	CASSFRREEEKLFF
TRBJ2-1	TRBV2	NA	NA	TGTGCCAGCAGTTGGGACCCGAACAATGAGCAGTTCTTC	CASSWDPNNEQFF
TRBJ2-3	TRBV6-1	TRBD2	NA	TGTGCCAGCAGTGCCTCAGCGGGGGGAAACACAGATACGCAGTATTTT	CASSASAGGNTDTQYF
TRBJ1-5	TRBV7-8	TRBD1	once	TGTGCCAGTACTAGGGGGCGTAGCGTGAGGGATCAGCCCCAGCATTTT	CASTRGRSVRDQPQHF
TRBJ1-3	TRBV20-1	NA	NA	TGCAGTGCTAGTTCCCAGGGAAGGGCTGCTGGAAACACCATATATTTT	CSASSQGRAAGNTIYF
TRBJ2-3	TRBV6-2/TRBV6-3	NA	NA	TGTGCCAGCAGTTACATCCGAACAGATACGCAGTATTTT	CASSYIRTDTQYF
TRBJ2-1	TRBV29-1	TRBD2	NA	TGCAGCGTTCGGACTAGCGGGGGGCGACTATACAATGAGCAGTTCTTC	CSVRTSGGRLYNEQFF
TRBJ1-2	TRBV19	TRBD1	once	TGTGCCAGTAGCCTTGCTCATTACCGGGACAGCGCCTATGGCTACACCTTC	CASSLAHYRDSAYGYTF
TRBJ2-1	TRBV27	NA	NA	TGTGCCAGCAGTTTATCTACTAGCTGGGGAATTGAGCAGTTCTTC	CASSLSTSWGIEQFF
TRBJ2-3	TRBV11-2	TRBD2	NA	TGTGCCAGCAGCTTAGCAGGACTAGCGGGGGCCACAGATACGCAGTATTTT	CASSLAGLAGATDTQYF
TRBJ1-6	TRBV7-9	TRBD1	NA	TGTGCCAGCAGCTCGCGGACAGGTCGGGGTTCACCCCTCCACTTT	CASSSRTGRGSPLHF
TRBJ1-2	TRBV12-5	TRBD1	NA	TGTGCTAGTGGTGCCACAGGGGCCAAAATCCTTCACTATGGCTACACCTTC	CASGATGAKILHYGYTF